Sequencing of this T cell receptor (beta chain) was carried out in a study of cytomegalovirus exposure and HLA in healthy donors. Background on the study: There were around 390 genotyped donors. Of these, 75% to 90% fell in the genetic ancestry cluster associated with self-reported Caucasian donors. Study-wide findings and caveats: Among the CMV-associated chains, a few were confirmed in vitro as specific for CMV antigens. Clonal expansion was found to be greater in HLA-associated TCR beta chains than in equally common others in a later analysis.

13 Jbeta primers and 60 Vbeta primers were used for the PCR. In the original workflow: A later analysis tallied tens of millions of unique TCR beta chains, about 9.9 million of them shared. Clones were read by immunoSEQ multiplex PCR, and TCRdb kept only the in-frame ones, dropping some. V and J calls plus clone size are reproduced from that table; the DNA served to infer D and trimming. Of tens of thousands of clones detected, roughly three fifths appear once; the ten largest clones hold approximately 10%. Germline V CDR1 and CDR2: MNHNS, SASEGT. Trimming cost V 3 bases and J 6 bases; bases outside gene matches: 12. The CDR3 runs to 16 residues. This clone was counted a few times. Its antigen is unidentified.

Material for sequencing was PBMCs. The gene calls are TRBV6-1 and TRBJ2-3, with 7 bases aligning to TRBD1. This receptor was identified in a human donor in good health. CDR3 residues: CASSDEVQGPRDTQYF. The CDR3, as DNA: TGTGCCAGCAGTGATGAGGTACAGGGGCCTCGGGATACGCAGTATTTT.